A single TCR beta chain is shown here with its context. Its antigen is currently unknown. Mismatch with germline at one junction end may stem from a read error. The CDR3 loop spans 15 amino acids. Looked up from germline, CDR1 is MNHEY and CDR2 is SVGEGT. The record originates from a study of tumor-infiltrating lymphocytes in primary liver carcinoma. Background on the study: The study reported T1-T3 N0M0 tumors spanning 4.2 to 10 cm. Findings of the study overall: The study found tumor-adjacent and tumor-blood pairs overlapped less than tumor region pairs.

For each extraction, RNA and DNA were obtained together from approximately 20-30 mg of unsorted bulk tissue. Using a constant-region primer together with ProtoScript II reverse transcriptase, TCR beta cDNA was made from about 500 ng of total RNA. TCR beta libraries came from three nested multiplex PCR rounds using slightly modified ARM-PCR. Both of the initial two PCR rounds ran for nine to ten cycles and employed TRBV1-TRBV30 forward primers alongside a C-beta reverse primer. Using its own MiXCR run on the multiplex PCR reads, TCRdb lists one record per CDR3 protein. The sample comprises some 130,000 distinct CDR3 sequences, less than 75% of which are singletons, and over 8% rests with the top ten.

The rearrangement links TRBV6-2 or TRBV6-3 to TRBJ2-7; D uncertain. The sequenced material came from tumor-adjacent normal liver tissue. The sequence came from a woman in her sixties or seventies with primary liver carcinoma and hepatitis B virus infection. The CDR3 reads CANSDPLSRSYEQYF. CDR3 coding DNA: TGTGCCAACAGTGACCCCTTGTCGCGATCGTACGAGCAGTACTTC.